The 9 T cell receptor beta chains reported below all come from one sample, sequenced in a study of Ad26.COV2.S vaccination and SARS-CoV-2 variants. This table comes from immunoSEQ multiplex PCR, and its TCRdb copy is limited to in-frame clones, with some not included. The profile covers roughly 400,000 clones, with 90% appearing a single time and about 4.1% taken by the ten largest. As to treatment: some 19 received Ad26.COV2.S at low or high dose, single or two shots; 5 received placebo; per-sample allocation not given. Collection of the samples took place on day 63 after the first injection of vaccine or placebo. Sample: peripheral blood, taken in a trial of Ad26.COV2.S vaccine versus placebo. The receptors were gathered from a person aged 18-60 years who received the Ad26.COV2.S COVID-19 vaccine or a placebo.

This CDR3 reads CASSLDVGDSPLHF. The CDR3 region has the DNA TGCGCCAGCAGCTTGGACGTCGGAGACTCACCCCTCCACTTT. The rearrangement links TRBV5-1 to TRBJ1-6; unclear D gene. Trimming removed 0 bases from V and 10 bases from J, with 11 bases in between. The germline CDR1 and CDR2 sequences are SGHRS and YFSETQ. The CDR3 runs 14 residues.

The chain carries TRBV9 and TRBJ2-7; TRBD2 might be the D (6 bases). With 1 base removed from V and 0 bases from J, the gap between germline ends came to 11 bases. The CDR3 length is 15 residues. Germline CDR1 is SGDLS and CDR2 is YYNGEE. The CDR3 sequence is CASSVKSSDSYEQYF. The CDR3 nucleotides are TGTGCCAGCAGCGTAAAGTCTAGCGACTCCTACGAGCAGTACTTC.

The chain carries TRBV2 and TRBJ2-7; 11 positions match TRBD2. Germline CDR1 SNHLY, CDR2 FYNNEI. The V gene end was trimmed by 8 bases and the J gene end by 6 bases; junction bases not matched to a gene: 9. This CDR3 comprises 14 residues. The CDR3 here is CASVPTSGIGEQYF. In nucleotides, the CDR3 is TGTGCCAGCGTCCCGACTAGCGGGATCGGCGAGCAGTACTTC.

The chain links TRBV15 to TRBJ2-5, with TRBD2 identical over 13 bases. V shed 1 base, J shed 1 base, and the junction held 3 bases outside the gene matches. In germline, CDR1 is LNHNV, CDR2 YYDKDF (reference sequence). There are 17 residues in the CDR3. The CDR3 DNA follows: TGTGCCACCAGCAGAGGGGGACTAGCGGGGATCCAAGAGACCCAGTACTTC. This encodes CATSRGGLAGIQETQYF.

The chain combines TRBV10-3 with TRBJ2-5; D perhaps matches TRBD1 (6 bases). The germline V and J ends were trimmed by 4 bases and 0 bases, with 12 bases remaining between them. CDR1 is ENHRY, CDR2 SYGVKD, per germline. The CDR3 totals 15 residues. The chain's CDR3 is CAISGDTGYQETQYF. As DNA, the CDR3 is TGTGCCATCAGTGGGGACACGGGGTACCAAGAGACCCAGTACTTC.

This chain's CDR3 is CASSQDGFSYEQYF. CDR3 sequence (DNA): TGCGCCAGCAGCCAAGACGGATTCTCCTACGAGCAGTACTTC. This chain uses TRBV5-1 with TRBJ2-7, with D hard to call. Germline V gene lookup returns CDR1 SGHRS and CDR2 YFSETQ. This CDR3 is built from 14 residues. Trimming cost V 4 bases and J 0 bases, with 11 bases left between them.

V gene TRBV7-9 combines with J gene TRBJ2-7; D may be TRBD1 (6 bases). Trimming cost V 1 base and J 0 bases, with 7 bases left between them. CDR1 is SEHNR, CDR2 FQNEAQ, per germline (reference sequence). The CDR3 totals 14 residues. The CDR3 nucleotides read TGTGCCAGCAGCTTAGGGACAGCCTCCTACGAGCAGTACTTC. Translating it yields CASSLGTASYEQYF.

This clone came up once. This chain connects TRBV21-1 to TRBJ2-1; the D call TRBD2 from the table was never checked on the DNA. TRBV21-1 is a listed pseudogene. This CDR3 spans 16 amino acids. DNA of the CDR3: TGTGCCAGCACGGGACTAGCGGGGAACTCCCGACCGGGCGGGTTCTTC. It translates to CASTGLAGNSRPGGFF.

The V gene is TRBV29-1, the J gene TRBJ1-1; no clear D gene. The germline V gene has CDR1 SQVTM and CDR2 ANQGSEA. Trimming cost V 1 base and J 1 base, with 1 base left between them. The CDR3 consists of 11 residues. The CDR3 reads CSVEGNTEAFF. DNA of the CDR3: TGCAGCGTTGAAGGGAACACTGAAGCTTTCTTT.